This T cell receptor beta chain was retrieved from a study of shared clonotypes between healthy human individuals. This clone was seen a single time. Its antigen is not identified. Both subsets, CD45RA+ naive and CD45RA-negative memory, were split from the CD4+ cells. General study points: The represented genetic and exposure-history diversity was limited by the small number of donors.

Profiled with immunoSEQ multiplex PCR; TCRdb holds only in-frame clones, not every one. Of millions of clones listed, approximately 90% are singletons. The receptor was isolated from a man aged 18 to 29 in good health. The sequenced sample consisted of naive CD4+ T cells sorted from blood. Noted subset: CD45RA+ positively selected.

CDR3 sequence reads: CATSREKGEGYEQYF. CDR3 in DNA: TGTGCCACCAGCAGAGAGAAAGGGGAGGGCTACGAGCAGTACTTC. This sequence joins TRBV15 and TRBJ2-7, with 7 nucleotides matching TRBD2. Germline V gene data show CDR1 as LNHNV and CDR2 as YYDKDF (reference sequence). This CDR3 is 15 amino acids long. V lost 0 bases to trimming and J lost 3 bases; unmatched junction nucleotides: 5.